This is a list of T cell receptor beta chains from one sample in a study of patients and donors after allogeneic stem cell transplantation. TCRdb independently ran MiXCR on the RT-PCR reads; one entry per CDR3 protein. The table lists roughly 880,000 distinct CDR3 sequences, about 20% of them singletons. The sequencing input was blood, either unsorted or a sorted T cell fraction (not recorded which). The source of these receptors is a human donor who was either an allogeneic HSCT recipient or a stem cell or donor lymphocyte infusion donor (not recorded which). It is not recorded whose cells these are; they may come from a transplant donor. Both conserved end residues are part of each CDR3. The D gene is left open where the match is weak. Clone size appears in some rows only: once, few, many, or a class for an expanded clone.

d_gene: -
j_gene: TRBJ1-1
abundance: -
v_gene: TRBV20-1
CDR3nt: TGCAGTGCTAGAGGACTATCGGGTCGGGGGACTGAAGCTTTCTTT
CDR3aa: CSARGLSGRGTEAFF

d_gene: TRBD1
j_gene: TRBJ2-5
abundance: few
v_gene: TRBV10-3
CDR3nt: TGTGCCATCAGGGGACAGGGGGCACGGGAGACCCAGTACTTC
CDR3aa: CAIRGQGARETQYF

d_gene: -
j_gene: TRBJ2-7
abundance: -
v_gene: TRBV7-6
CDR3nt: TGTGCCAGCAGCAGAACTCAGGGGGGGTACGAGCAGTACTTC
CDR3aa: CASSRTQGGYEQYF

d_gene: -
j_gene: TRBJ2-1
abundance: -
v_gene: TRBV9
CDR3nt: TGTGCCAGCAGCCCCCCCCGGCCGGCGAACTCCTACAATGAGCAGTTCTTC
CDR3aa: CASSPPRPANSYNEQFF

d_gene: TRBD1
j_gene: TRBJ1-2
abundance: few
v_gene: TRBV12-3/TRBV12-4
CDR3nt: TGTGCCAGCACCCACAGGGGGGAGGACTATGGCTACACCTTC
CDR3aa: CASTHRGEDYGYTF

d_gene: TRBD2
j_gene: TRBJ2-3
abundance: -
v_gene: TRBV5-1
CDR3nt: TGCGCCAGCAGCCTCGGGGGGACTCTCACAGATACGCAGTATTTT
CDR3aa: CASSLGGTLTDTQYF

d_gene: -
j_gene: TRBJ2-3
abundance: few
v_gene: TRBV5-1
CDR3nt: TGCGCCAGCAGCTTGGATTCGAATACGCAGTATTTT
CDR3aa: CASSLDSNTQYF

d_gene: -
j_gene: TRBJ2-1
abundance: -
v_gene: TRBV7-8
CDR3nt: TGTGCCAGCAACACGCTTCTAGCGACACGGGAGAGTTCCTACAATGAGCAGTTCTTC
CDR3aa: CASNTLLATRESSYNEQFF

d_gene: -
j_gene: TRBJ2-7
abundance: few
v_gene: TRBV7-9
CDR3nt: TGTGCCAGCAGCTTAAACGGTAACTCCTACGAGCAGTACTTC
CDR3aa: CASSLNGNSYEQYF

d_gene: TRBD2
j_gene: TRBJ2-1
abundance: few
v_gene: TRBV6-2/TRBV6-3
CDR3nt: TGTGCCAGCAGCGGGACTAGCGGGGGGGGTAGGAATGAGCAGTTCTTC
CDR3aa: CASSGTSGGGRNEQFF

d_gene: -
j_gene: TRBJ1-5
abundance: many
v_gene: TRBV15
CDR3nt: TGTGCCACCAGCAGTGTCGGAGTAGGGGGGTATCAGCCCCAGCATTTT
CDR3aa: CATSSVGVGGYQPQHF

d_gene: TRBD2
j_gene: TRBJ2-3
abundance: -
v_gene: TRBV5-6
CDR3nt: TGTGCCAGCTGGATTTGGACTAGCGGAAGCACAGATACGCAGTATTTT
CDR3aa: CASWIWTSGSTDTQYF

d_gene: TRBD1
j_gene: TRBJ1-1
abundance: -
v_gene: TRBV24-1
CDR3nt: TGTGCCACCAGTGATGCCGGACAGGGGGCTGGGACTGAAGCTTTCTTT
CDR3aa: CATSDAGQGAGTEAFF

d_gene: -
j_gene: TRBJ2-1
abundance: few
v_gene: TRBV20-1
CDR3nt: TGCAGTGCTAGAGATCCCAGGGGTAGGAATGAGCAGTTCTTC
CDR3aa: CSARDPRGRNEQFF

d_gene: -
j_gene: TRBJ1-5
abundance: -
v_gene: TRBV24-1
CDR3nt: TGTGCCACCAGTGAGGGACGGGTGGCTCAGCCCCAGCATTTT
CDR3aa: CATSEGRVAQPQHF

d_gene: TRBD1
j_gene: TRBJ1-2
abundance: -
v_gene: TRBV5-6
CDR3nt: TGTGCCAGCAGCTTGGAGATTGGACAGGGTTATGGCTACACCTTC
CDR3aa: CASSLEIGQGYGYTF

d_gene: -
j_gene: TRBJ1-1
abundance: many
v_gene: TRBV20-1
CDR3nt: TGCAGGGCTGAAGTGGTCACTGAAGCTTTCTTT
CDR3aa: CRAEVVTEAFF

d_gene: TRBD2
j_gene: TRBJ2-5
abundance: few
v_gene: TRBV6-1
CDR3nt: TGTGCCAGCAATCCGGGACTAGCCCTCAAGACCCAGTACTTC
CDR3aa: CASNPGLALKTQYF

d_gene: -
j_gene: TRBJ2-2
abundance: -
v_gene: TRBV5-5
CDR3nt: TGTGCCAGCAGCTCTACAAAAACCGGGGAGCTGTTTTTT
CDR3aa: CASSSTKTGELFF

d_gene: -
j_gene: TRBJ2-7
abundance: -
v_gene: TRBV4-3
CDR3nt: TGCGCCAGCAGCCAAGAAGGGCGGGGATCCTTCGAGCAGTACTTC
CDR3aa: CASSQEGRGSFEQYF

d_gene: -
j_gene: TRBJ1-2
abundance: -
v_gene: TRBV3-1
CDR3nt: TGTGCCAGCAGCCAAGATTGGGCAGGCGGCTATGGCTACACCTTC
CDR3aa: CASSQDWAGGYGYTF

d_gene: -
j_gene: TRBJ1-5
abundance: -
v_gene: TRBV6-5
CDR3nt: TGTGCCAGCAGTTACTCGGGGGGCTCTCAGCCCCAGCATTTT
CDR3aa: CASSYSGGSQPQHF

d_gene: TRBD2
j_gene: TRBJ2-5
abundance: -
v_gene: TRBV4-2
CDR3nt: TGTGCCAGCAGCCAAGTCCTAGCGGGGGGGCTGGACGGTGAGACCCAGTACTTC
CDR3aa: CASSQVLAGGLDGETQYF

d_gene: -
j_gene: TRBJ1-5
abundance: many
v_gene: TRBV5-1
CDR3nt: TGTGCCAGCAGCTTAGAGGGGCTAAGCAATCAGCCCCAGCATTTT
CDR3aa: CASSLEGLSNQPQHF

d_gene: -
j_gene: TRBJ1-3
abundance: few
v_gene: TRBV6-5
CDR3nt: TGTGCCAGCAGTTACTCGAATCAGGGGTGGAGCTCTGGAAACACCATATATTTT
CDR3aa: CASSYSNQGWSSGNTIYF

d_gene: -
j_gene: TRBJ2-1
abundance: few
v_gene: TRBV6-5
CDR3nt: TGTGCCAGCAGTTACTTTTTAGGGCAGGGGAATAATGAGCAGTTCTTC
CDR3aa: CASSYFLGQGNNEQFF

d_gene: -
j_gene: TRBJ1-2
abundance: few
v_gene: TRBV21-1
CDR3nt: TGTGCCAGCAGCAGATGGGGTGCGGAAGGAACCTTC
CDR3aa: CASSRWGAEGTF

d_gene: TRBD2
j_gene: TRBJ2-1
abundance: -
v_gene: TRBV5-1
CDR3nt: TGCGCCAGCAGCTCGGGACTAGGGGTTGCTGAGCAGTTCTTC
CDR3aa: CASSSGLGVAEQFF

d_gene: -
j_gene: TRBJ2-5
abundance: many
v_gene: TRBV24-1
CDR3nt: TGTGCCACCAGTGATCAGGGGAGAGGTGAAGAGACCCAGTACTTC
CDR3aa: CATSDQGRGEETQYF

d_gene: TRBD1
j_gene: TRBJ1-2
abundance: -
v_gene: TRBV18
CDR3nt: TGTGCCAGCTCATTCGACAGGGGTAGTGTTGGCTACACCTTC
CDR3aa: CASSFDRGSVGYTF

d_gene: -
j_gene: TRBJ2-7
abundance: -
v_gene: TRBV29-1
CDR3nt: TGCAGCGTTGAAGAGCTGGGTCAGAGCTCCTACGAGCAGTACTTC
CDR3aa: CSVEELGQSSYEQYF

d_gene: TRBD1
j_gene: TRBJ2-5
abundance: -
v_gene: TRBV9
CDR3nt: TGTGCCAGCAGCCAACGGACAGGGGACGGGACCCAGTACTTC
CDR3aa: CASSQRTGDGTQYF

d_gene: TRBD1
j_gene: TRBJ2-3
abundance: -
v_gene: TRBV7-9
CDR3nt: TGTGCCAGCAGCCGGGACAGGGTAGGGGCTAGCACAGATACGCAGTATTTT
CDR3aa: CASSRDRVGASTDTQYF

d_gene: -
j_gene: TRBJ1-1
abundance: -
v_gene: TRBV14
CDR3nt: TGTGCCAGCAGCCATAACCGGGGTAGAACTGAAGCTTTCTTT
CDR3aa: CASSHNRGRTEAFF

d_gene: TRBD1
j_gene: TRBJ2-3
abundance: -
v_gene: TRBV9
CDR3nt: TGTGCCAGCAGCGGGACAGGGTTTGGTGCAGATACGCAGTATTTT
CDR3aa: CASSGTGFGADTQYF